This T cell receptor (beta chain) was captured in a study of blood T cell repertoires in COVID-19. Assay: immunoSEQ multiplex PCR; the TCRdb copy retains only in-frame clones and omits some. This table has about 140,000 clones, about 76% appearing once. CDR3 length: 14 residues. Trimming removed 9 bases at V and 0 bases at J, with 11 bases between. Germline CDR1 reads KGHDR; CDR2 reads SFDVKD. Sequenced material: peripheral blood. V gene TRBV24-1 combines with J gene TRBJ2-1, with D maybe TRBD2 (5 bases). The sequence was obtained from a man older than 75 with acute or convalescent COVID-19. The CDR3 loop reads CATRGPTSYNEQFF. The CDR3 DNA reads TGTGCCACCCGGGGTCCCACCTCCTACAATGAGCAGTTCTTC.